The 24 T cell receptor beta chains reported below all come from one sample, sequenced in a study of cytomegalovirus exposure and HLA in healthy donors. Primers included in the PCR were 60 Vbeta and 13 Jbeta primers. Repertoires were generated with immunoSEQ multiplex PCR, while TCRdb's copy carries only in-frame clones and drops some. The clone table shows about 58,000 clones, with the ten largest holding 4%. Sequenced: PBMCs. These receptors came from a male donor in good health and CMV-seronegative.

V usage is TRBV6-1 and J usage is TRBJ2-2; tentatively, D is TRBD1 (6 bases). Trimming removed 6 bases at V and 4 bases at J, with 12 bases between. The germline V gene encodes CDR1 MNHNS and CDR2 SASEGT. This CDR3 region has 14 residues. The CDR3 spells CASRAGTPTGELFF. The DNA of the CDR3 is TGTGCCAGCAGGGCCGGGACACCCACCGGGGAGCTGTTTTTT.

V usage is TRBV5-4 and J usage is TRBJ2-5; a possible D gene is TRBD1 (6 bases). The J call may be faulty, since TRBJ2-7 better matches the DNA end. This CDR3 has 13 amino acids. The germline V gene encodes CDR1 SGHNT and CDR2 YYREEE (reference sequence). The CDR3 DNA follows: TGTGCCAGCAGCTTGAAGGGGGTCTACGAGCAGTACTTC. This translates into CASSLKGVYEQYF.

The chain couples TRBV27 to TRBJ2-2; 11 nucleotides match TRBD2. This CDR3 has 16 residues. V dropped 6 bases and J dropped 6; count of bases not matched to a gene: 9. Germline assignment: CDR1 MNHEY and CDR2 SMNVEV (reference sequence). The CDR3 spells CASRLAGANYAGELFF. The CDR3 nucleotides read TGTGCCAGCAGACTAGCGGGGGCAAATTACGCCGGGGAGCTGTTTTTT.

The V and J genes are TRBV11-2 and TRBJ2-7; TRBD2 matches at 8 bases. CDR3 length equals 15 residues. Per the germline V gene, CDR1 is SGHAT and CDR2 is FQNNGV. V shed 4 bases and J 7 bases; nucleotides not matched to a gene: 12. The CDR3 region has the DNA TGTGCCAGCAGCTCCCCCAGGGCGGGAGGTTTTGAGCAGTACTTC. Its protein product is CASSSPRAGGFEQYF. The full variable domain, with the rest looked up from reference TRBV11-2 and TRBJ2-7, is EAGVAQSPRYKIIEKRQSVAFWCNPISGHATLYWYQQILGQGPKLLIQFQNNGVVDDSQLPKDRFSAERLKGVDSTLKIQPAKLEDSAVYLCASSSPRAGGFEQYFGPGTRLTVT.

The chain has TRBV18 and TRBJ1-4; 8 positions match TRBD1. The V gene's germline CDR1 is KGHSH and CDR2 LQKENI. V shed 8 bases, J shed 2 bases, and the junction held 7 bases outside the gene matches. This CDR3 is built from 15 residues. DNA for the CDR3: TGTGCCAGCACGGACAGGGCCAGGACTAATGAAAAACTGTTTTTT. Translated, it gives CASTDRARTNEKLFF. Full variable domain (missing parts from reference TRBV18 and TRBJ1-4): NAGVMQNPRHLVRRRGQEARLRCSPMKGHSHVYWYRQLPEEGLKFMVYLQKENIIDESGMPKERFSAEFPKEGPSILRIQQVVRGDSAAYFCASTDRARTNEKLFFGSGTQLSVL.

V and J are TRBV2 and TRBJ1-2; 7 nucleotides match TRBD1. V lost 3 bases to trimming and J lost 0 bases; unmatched junction nucleotides: 1. Per the germline V gene, CDR1 is SNHLY and CDR2 is FYNNEI. This CDR3 comprises 14 residues. CDR3 DNA sequence: TGTGCCAGCAGTGAGGGACAGCCTAACTATGGCTACACCTTC. Encoded protein: CASSEGQPNYGYTF.

The V gene is TRBV7-2, the J gene TRBJ2-3; D is possibly TRBD2 (6 bases). Germline loops: CDR1 SGHTA, CDR2 FQGNSA. The germline V and J ends were trimmed by 3 bases and 5 bases, with 12 bases remaining between them. The CDR3 spans 14 residues. CDR3 nucleotide sequence: TGTGCCAGCAGCTTCGGGAGTTTGGTAGATACGCAGTATTTT. It encodes CASSFGSLVDTQYF.

This chain joins TRBV5-1 and TRBJ2-5; TRBD1 aligns across 7 bases. CDR3 size: 16 residues. The ends lost 4 bases at V and 1 base at J; junction bases unmatched: 10. Germline CDR1 reads SGHRS; CDR2 reads YFSETQ. The CDR3 spells CASSLYATGTQETQYF. The CDR3 nucleotides are TGCGCCAGCAGCCTATACGCGACAGGGACCCAAGAGACCCAGTACTTC.

This chain connects TRBV2 to TRBJ1-2, with D maybe TRBD1 (5 bases). This CDR3 is built from 12 residues. The germline V gene has CDR1 SNHLY and CDR2 FYNNEI. V was shortened by 7 bases and J by 7 bases, with 13 bases between the two germline ends. CDR3 amino acids: CASNLGAGGYTF. CDR3 in DNA: TGTGCCAGCAATCTAGGGGCCGGTGGCTACACCTTC.

The chain recombines TRBV4-3 with TRBJ1-4; D might be TRBD1 (5 bases). CDR1 is LGHNA and CDR2 is YSLEER in the germline V gene. This CDR3 spans 17 amino acids. V was cut by 1 base and J by 8 bases, with 20 bases left in between. CDR3 DNA sequence: TGCGCCAGCAGCCAAGGGGCAAACAGGATGAGTTCCGAAAAACTGTTTTTT. Protein product: CASSQGANRMSSEKLFF.

The chain couples TRBV9 to TRBJ2-5; maybe TRBD1 (6 bases). The V gene's germline CDR1 is SGDLS and CDR2 YYNGEE. The CDR3 runs 17 residues. V gave up 0 bases and J gave up 0 bases, with 15 bases separating them. CDR3 residues: CASSVGAGDMYQETQYF. CDR3 bases: TGTGCCAGCAGCGTAGGGGCAGGGGACATGTACCAAGAGACCCAGTACTTC.

V gene TRBV7-3 combines with J gene TRBJ2-7, with 9 nucleotides matching TRBD2. The CDR3 runs 14 residues. With 0 bases clipped from V and 3 bases from J, the junction kept 0 bases outside the gene matches. Germline V gives CDR1 SGHTA, CDR2 FQGTGA. The CDR3 region is CASSLTSGSYEQYF. The CDR3 DNA sequence: TGTGCCAGCAGCTTAACTAGCGGGAGCTACGAGCAGTACTTC.

This chain uses TRBV18 with TRBJ2-2; possibly TRBD2 for D (5 bases). The CDR3 spans 15 residues. CDR1 KGHSH and CDR2 LQKENI come from the germline V gene. With 3 bases removed from V and 3 bases from J, the gap between germline ends came to 11 bases. CDR3 sequence reads: CASSPSVGDTGELFF. CDR3 sequence (DNA): TGTGCCAGCTCACCCTCGGTCGGGGACACCGGGGAGCTGTTTTTT.

The chain is built from TRBV7-3 and TRBJ2-5, with 9 bases fitting TRBD1. J lost 4 bases, V lost 2 bases, and 5 bases had no gene match. Germline V CDR1 and CDR2: SGHTA, FQGTGA. The CDR3 covers 15 residues. The CDR3 sequence: CASSLRGQGRETQYF. The CDR3 DNA reads TGTGCCAGCAGCTTACGGGGACAGGGAAGAGAGACCCAGTACTTC.

The V and J genes are TRBV9 and TRBJ1-1, with D perhaps matching TRBD1 (6 bases). Germline V gene data show CDR1 as SGDLS and CDR2 as YYNGEE. V was shortened by 3 bases and J by 4 bases, with 10 bases between the two germline ends. This CDR3 region has 13 residues. The CDR3 nucleotides read TGTGCCAGCAGCGCTCACAGGGCCACTGAAGCTTTCTTT. Translation gives CASSAHRATEAFF.

The chain joins TRBV5-4 to TRBJ2-5, with 10 bases identical to TRBD1. There are 15 residues in the CDR3. V dropped 0 bases and J dropped 5; count of bases not matched to a gene: 4. Looked up from germline, CDR1 is SGHNT and CDR2 is YYREEE (reference sequence). This CDR3 reads CASSLGQGADETQYF. CDR3 sequence (DNA): TGTGCCAGCAGCTTGGGACAGGGGGCGGATGAGACCCAGTACTTC.

The rearrangement joins TRBV6-6 to TRBJ2-7; TRBD2 aligns across 9 bases. V shed 8 bases and J 3 bases; nucleotides not matched to a gene: 5. Germline CDR1 and CDR2: MNHNY and SVGAGI (reference sequence). The CDR3 is 13 amino acids. In nucleotides, the CDR3 is TGTGCCAGCGGGGCTAGCGGGAACTACGAGCAGTACTTC. Translated: CASGASGNYEQYF.

As concerns this clone: This CDR3 is also generated by other DNA sequences in the sample. The rearrangement joins TRBV7-2 to TRBJ1-5, with 8 bases that match TRBD1. Trimming took 0 bases from V and 1 from J; bases not matched to a gene: 5. Germline V lookup: CDR1 SGHTA, CDR2 FQGNSA. CDR3 length: 17 amino acids. The CDR3 DNA follows: TGTGCCAGCAGCTTAGCTACAGGGGGATTGAGCAATCAGCCCCAGCATTTT. It is translated as CASSLATGGLSNQPQHF.

The rearrangement uses TRBV4-1 and TRBJ2-5, with 10 bases matching TRBD2. V shed 0 bases and J 5 bases; nucleotides not matched to a gene: 6. There are 16 residues in the CDR3. CDR1 and CDR2 (germline): MGHRA, YSYEKL. The CDR3 sequence is CASSQDLSGGAETQYF. DNA of the CDR3: TGCGCCAGCAGCCAAGATCTGAGCGGGGGGGCGGAGACCCAGTACTTC.

This chain uses TRBV28 with TRBJ1-2; 7 nucleotides align to TRBD1. The CDR3 is 15 amino acids. Looked up from germline, CDR1 is MDHEN and CDR2 is SYDVKM. Trimming cost V 4 bases and J 3 bases; bases outside gene matches: 8. CDR3: CASSSIRDSHYGYTF. In DNA, the CDR3 is TGTGCCAGCAGTTCCATAAGGGACAGTCACTATGGCTACACCTTC.

The chain couples TRBV7-2 to TRBJ1-3, with D perhaps matching TRBD1 (5 bases). The ends were cut back, 3 bases at V and 0 bases at J, with 12 bases in the middle. Germline CDR1 reads SGHTA; CDR2 reads FQGNSA. This CDR3 has 16 residues. The CDR3 DNA follows: TGTGCCAGCAGCTTGGTGGGACTGCCCTCTGGAAACACCATATATTTT. The encoded protein is CASSLVGLPSGNTIYF.

V is TRBV11-2 and J is TRBJ1-1; unclear D gene. Germline assignment: CDR1 SGHAT and CDR2 FQNNGV. The CDR3 is made up of 14 amino acids. V was trimmed by 3 bases and J by 1 base, leaving 9 bases between them. CDR3 DNA: TGTGCCAGCAGCTTTCTGTCCGGGAACACTGAAGCTTTCTTT. This encodes CASSFLSGNTEAFF.

V usage is TRBV5-4 and J usage is TRBJ2-7, with D possibly matching TRBD1 (6 bases). The germline CDR1 and CDR2 sequences are SGHNT and YYREEE (reference sequence). V lost 5 bases to trimming and J lost 3 bases, with 21 bases between them. The CDR3 extends over 16 amino acids. CDR3 DNA: TGTGCCAGCAGTGTTGGGGGCAGGACGAAGTTCTACGAGCAGTACTTC. Residues: CASSVGGRTKFYEQYF.

The chain joins TRBV5-1 to TRBJ1-6, with 8 positions matching TRBD1. The CDR3 has 14 amino acids. Germline trimming cut 4 bases from V and 8 bases from J; bases unmatched to any gene: 5. Germline loops: CDR1 SGHRS, CDR2 YFSETQ. The CDR3 DNA is TGCGCCAGCAGCCCAGGGGGCGGGTATTCACCCCTCCACTTT. This codes for CASSPGGGYSPLHF.